What follows describes a single T cell receptor beta chain. This sample was included in a study of technical replicates of blood from a few donors. TCRdb's copy holds only in-frame clones and misses some; the assay was immunoSEQ multiplex PCR. The table shows about 70,000 clones, with around 97% occurring only once. V gave up 2 bases and J gave up 7 bases; unmatched junction bases: 8. This CDR3 has 14 residues. CDR1 is SGHRS, CDR2 YFSETQ, per germline. The specimen was T cells isolated from PBMCs. The rearrangement uses TRBV5-1 and TRBJ2-7, with 8 bases identical to TRBD1. The receptor was isolated from a human donor in good health. CDR3 sequence: CASSFYQGAKEQYF. CDR3 bases: TGCGCCAGCAGCTTCTACCAGGGGGCGAAGGAGCAGTACTTC.